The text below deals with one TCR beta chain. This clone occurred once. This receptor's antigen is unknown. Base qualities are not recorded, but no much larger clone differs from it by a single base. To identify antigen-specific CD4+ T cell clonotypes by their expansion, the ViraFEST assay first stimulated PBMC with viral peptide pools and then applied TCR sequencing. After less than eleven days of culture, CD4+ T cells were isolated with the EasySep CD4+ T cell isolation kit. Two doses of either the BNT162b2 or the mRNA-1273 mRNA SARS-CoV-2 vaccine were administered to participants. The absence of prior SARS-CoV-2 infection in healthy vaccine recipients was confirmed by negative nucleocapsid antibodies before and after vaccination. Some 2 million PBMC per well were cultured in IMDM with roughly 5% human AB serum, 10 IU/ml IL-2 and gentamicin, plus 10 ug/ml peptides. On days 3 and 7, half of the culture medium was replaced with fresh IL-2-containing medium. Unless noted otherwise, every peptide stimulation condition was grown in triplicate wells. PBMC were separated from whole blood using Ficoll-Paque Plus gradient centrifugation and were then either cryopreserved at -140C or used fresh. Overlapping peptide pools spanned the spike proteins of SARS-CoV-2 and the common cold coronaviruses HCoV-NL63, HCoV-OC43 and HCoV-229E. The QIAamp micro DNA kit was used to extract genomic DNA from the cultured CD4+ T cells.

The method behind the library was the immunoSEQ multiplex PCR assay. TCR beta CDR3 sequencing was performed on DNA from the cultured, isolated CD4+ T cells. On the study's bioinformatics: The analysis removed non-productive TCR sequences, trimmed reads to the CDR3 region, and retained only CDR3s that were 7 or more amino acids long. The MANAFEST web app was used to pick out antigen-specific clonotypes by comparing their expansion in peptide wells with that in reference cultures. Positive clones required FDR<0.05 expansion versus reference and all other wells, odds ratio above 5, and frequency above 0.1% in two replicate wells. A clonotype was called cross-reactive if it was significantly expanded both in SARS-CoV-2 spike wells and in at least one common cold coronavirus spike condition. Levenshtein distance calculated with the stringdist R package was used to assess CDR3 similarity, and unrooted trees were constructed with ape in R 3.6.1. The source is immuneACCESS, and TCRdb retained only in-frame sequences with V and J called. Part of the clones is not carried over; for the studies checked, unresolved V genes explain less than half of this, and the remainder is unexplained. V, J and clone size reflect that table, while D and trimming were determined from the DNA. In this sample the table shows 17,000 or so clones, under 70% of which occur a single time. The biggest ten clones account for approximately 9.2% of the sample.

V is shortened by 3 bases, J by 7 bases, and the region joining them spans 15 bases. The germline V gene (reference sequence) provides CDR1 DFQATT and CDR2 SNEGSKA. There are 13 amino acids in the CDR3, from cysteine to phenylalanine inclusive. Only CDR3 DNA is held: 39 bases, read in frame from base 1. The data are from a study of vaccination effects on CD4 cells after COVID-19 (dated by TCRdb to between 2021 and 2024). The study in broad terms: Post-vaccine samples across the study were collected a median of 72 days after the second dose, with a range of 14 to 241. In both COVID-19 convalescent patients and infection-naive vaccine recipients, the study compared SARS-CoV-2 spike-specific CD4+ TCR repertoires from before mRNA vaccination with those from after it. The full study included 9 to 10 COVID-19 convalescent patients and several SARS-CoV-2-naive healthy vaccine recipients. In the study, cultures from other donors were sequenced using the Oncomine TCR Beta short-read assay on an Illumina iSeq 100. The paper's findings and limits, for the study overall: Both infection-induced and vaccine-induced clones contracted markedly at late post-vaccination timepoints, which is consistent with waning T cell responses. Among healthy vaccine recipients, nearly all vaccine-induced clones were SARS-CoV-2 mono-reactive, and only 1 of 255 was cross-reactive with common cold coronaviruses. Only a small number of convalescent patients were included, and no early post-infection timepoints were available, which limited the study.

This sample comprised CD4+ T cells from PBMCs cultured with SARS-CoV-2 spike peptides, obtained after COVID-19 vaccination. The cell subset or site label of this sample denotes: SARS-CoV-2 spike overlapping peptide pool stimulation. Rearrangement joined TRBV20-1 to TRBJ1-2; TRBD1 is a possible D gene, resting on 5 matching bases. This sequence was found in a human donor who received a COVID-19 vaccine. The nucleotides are TGCAGTGCTAGTCTGGGGGGTTTAGTTGGCTACACCTTC. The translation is CSASLGGLVGYTF.